This T cell receptor beta chain originates from a study of beta chain features in type 1 diabetes. The investigators reverse transcribed all of the isolated RNA, so they sequenced expressed TCRB transcripts. Profiling relied on immunoSEQ multiplex PCR, and the TCRdb table lists in-frame clones only, not all of them. The sample includes roughly 250,000 clones, under 70% seen only once; the top ten take approximately 0.053%. Worth noting for this clone: The target antigen is unknown.

Findings and limits, study-wide: PCR might show a preference for shorter templates, equally across patients and controls.

This sequence originates from a man younger than 45 in good health. The sample comprised naive CD4+ T cells from blood.

CDR3 bases: TGTGCCTGGAACAGGGTGATGGATAGCTACACCTTC. This gives the protein CAWNRVMDSYTF. The V and J genes are TRBV30 and TRBJ1-2; TRBD1 is a possible D gene (6 bases). Trimming stripped 4 bases from V and 9 bases from J, with 15 bases between. Per germline, CDR1 GTSNPN and CDR2 SVGIG (reference sequence). CDR3 size: 12 residues.